This T cell receptor (beta chain) stems from a study of blood T cell repertoires in COVID-19. Study overall: Recovered status applied to Cohort 3 donors who had two consecutive negative PCRs. It also applied to those with clearance or with symptom resolution. From T cells, B-cell-depleted T cells, or PBMCs came the material, which was cDNA or gDNA.

Profiled with immunoSEQ multiplex PCR; TCRdb holds only in-frame clones, not every one. The sample carries more than 200,000 clones, roughly 84% recorded once. This CDR3 spans 18 amino acids. Germline CDR1 is SQVTM and CDR2 is ANQGSEA. J was trimmed by 0 bases and V by 1 base; bases with no gene match: 11. Cohorts were determined from participant-reported clinical history. The sequencing input was PBMCs or T cells enriched from blood (not recorded which). This clonotype originated in a man younger than 45 in a cohort exposed to, infected with or recovered from COVID-19 (not recorded which). The chain links TRBV29-1 to TRBJ1-1; the match to TRBD1 covers 10 bases. CDR3 DNA: TGCAGCGTTGAAGGGAAGGCCAGACAGGGGGCTATGAACACTGAAGCTTTCTTT. It encodes CSVEGKARQGAMNTEAFF.